Following are 14 T cell receptor beta chains from one sample sequenced in a study of blood T cell repertoires in COVID-19. Clones were read by immunoSEQ multiplex PCR, and TCRdb kept only the in-frame ones, dropping some. The data show some 200,000 clones, roughly 79% seen once. The sample taken for sequencing was peripheral blood. These receptor sequences come from a woman older than 75 with COVID-19, enrolled during active disease.

The chain carries TRBV13 and TRBJ2-1; TRBD2 is a possible D gene (5 bases). The germline V gene encodes CDR1 PRHDT and CDR2 FYEKMQ (reference sequence). The CDR3 contains 13 residues. V shed 5 bases and J shed 8 bases, with 13 bases lying between them. This CDR3 is CASSRRAGDEQFF. The CDR3 nucleotides are TGTGCCAGCAGCAGAAGGGCCGGGGATGAGCAGTTCTTC.

This clone was seen a single time. The V and J genes are TRBV29-1 and TRBJ1-2; tentatively, D is TRBD1 (6 bases). This CDR3 comprises 15 residues. The germline V gene has CDR1 SQVTM and CDR2 ANQGSEA. V gave up 5 bases and J gave up 8 bases, with 24 bases separating them. The CDR3 region is CSVIGSTGTLGGYTF. CDR3 coding DNA: TGCAGCGTTATAGGTTCGACAGGTACCCTTGGCGGCTACACCTTC.

This clone came up once. The chain uses TRBV24-1 and TRBJ1-1; D is unclear. Trimming shortened V by 0 bases and J by 7 bases, and 5 bases separated the two germline ends. Germline CDR1 reads KGHDR; CDR2 reads SFDVKD. This CDR3 region has 12 residues. CDR3 sequence: CATSDLLGEAFF. The CDR3 nucleotides read TGTGCCACCAGTGATTTGCTCGGTGAAGCTTTCTTT.

With regard to this clone: One end of the junction fails to match germline, which may point to a read error. The V and J genes are TRBV19 and TRBJ2-2; D uncertain. In germline, CDR1 is LNHDA, CDR2 SQIVND (reference sequence). The CDR3 is 14 amino acids. CDR3 in DNA: TGTGCCAGTATGTTGCAGGCGAACACCGTGGAGCTGTTTTTT. It encodes CASMLQANTVELFF.

This rearrangement joins TRBV5-8 to TRBJ1-5; D is unclear. The ends were cut back, 0 bases at V and 7 bases at J, with 14 bases in the middle. CDR3 length: 15 amino acids. From germline, CDR1 is SGHTS and CDR2 YDEGEE. The DNA of the CDR3 is TGTGCCAGCAGCTTGGGACTCATAACGAGGCAGCCCCAGCATTTT. It translates to CASSLGLITRQPQHF. The full variable domain, in which reference TRBV5-8 and TRBJ1-5 provide the parts outside the CDR3, is EAGVTQSPTHLIKTRGQQATLRCSPISGHTSVYWYQQALGLGLQFLLWYDEGEERNRGNFPPRFSGRQFPNYSSELNVNALELEDSALYLCASSLGLITRQPQHFGDGTRLSIL.

The rearrangement uses TRBV5-1 and TRBJ2-7; tentative D call: TRBD2 (5 bases). The germline V gene encodes CDR1 SGHRS and CDR2 YFSETQ. The CDR3 contains 13 residues. With 0 bases removed from V and 5 bases from J, the gap between germline ends came to 9 bases. The CDR3 sequence is CASSLAGFNEQYF. CDR3 nucleotide sequence: TGCGCCAGCAGCTTGGCGGGATTCAACGAGCAGTACTTC.

The chain has TRBV6-1 and TRBJ2-7; 11 bases line up with TRBD1. V shed 0 bases, J shed 1 base, and the junction held 2 bases outside the gene matches. The germline V gene encodes CDR1 MNHNS and CDR2 SASEGT. The CDR3 extends over 16 amino acids. CDR3 amino acids: CASSEAGDRGSYEQYF. DNA for the CDR3: TGTGCCAGCAGTGAAGCTGGGGACAGGGGGTCCTACGAGCAGTACTTC.

The chain carries TRBV19 and TRBJ2-2, with D possibly being TRBD1 (6 bases). The V and J ends lost 1 base and 2 bases respectively, with 8 bases between them. Germline values: CDR1 LNHDA, CDR2 SQIVND (reference sequence). The CDR3 totals 15 residues. CDR3 amino acids: CASSIGGPNTGELFF. The CDR3 DNA is TGTGCCAGTAGTATAGGGGGGCCTAACACCGGGGAGCTGTTTTTT. The entire variable domain, with the rest obtained from reference TRBV19 and TRBJ2-2, is as follows: DGGITQSPKYLFRKEGQNVTLSCEQNLNHDAMYWYRQDPGQGLRLIYYSQIVNDFQKGDIAEGYSVSREKKESFPLTVTSAQKNPTAFYLCASSIGGPNTGELFFGEGSRLTVL.

This clone was detected a few times. The chain employs TRBV29-1 and TRBJ1-2; possible D gene TRBD1, 5 bases. CDR3 size: 13 residues. V dropped 1 base and J dropped 7 bases, with 13 bases sitting between them. The germline V gene encodes CDR1 SQVTM and CDR2 ANQGSEA. The CDR3 here is CSVEAPGRGGYTF. The CDR3 coding sequence is TGCAGCGTTGAAGCCCCAGGGAGGGGTGGCTACACCTTC.

The chain joins TRBV3-1 (or the pseudogene TRBV3-2) to TRBJ1-2; 9 positions agree with TRBD1. Trimming removed 1 base from V and 3 bases from J; junction bases left unmatched: 9. From germline, CDR1 is LGHDT and CDR2 YNNKEL (reference sequence). The CDR3 is 17 amino acids. CDR3 sequence (DNA): TGTGCCAGCAGCCAAGCTTTCCGGGACAGGGAGGACTATGGCTACACCTTC. Translated, it gives CASSQAFRDREDYGYTF.

This chain connects TRBV7-9 to TRBJ1-5, with 7 bases fitting TRBD1. Germline CDR1 and CDR2: SEHNR and FQNEAQ (reference sequence). This CDR3 contains 14 residues. The J segment lost 7 bases and the V segment lost 3 bases, leaving 6 bases of the junction unmatched. CDR3: CASSLGQLDQPQHF. CDR3 coding DNA: TGTGCCAGCAGCTTGGGACAGTTAGACCAGCCCCAGCATTTT.

The chain's CDR3 is CAISPSGQNYGYTF. DNA of the CDR3: TGTGCCATCAGTCCCTCGGGACAGAACTATGGCTACACCTTC. The chain uses TRBV10-3 and TRBJ1-2; 7 bases agree with TRBD1. The germline V gene has CDR1 ENHRY and CDR2 SYGVKD. CDR3 length equals 14 residues. Trimming took 5 bases from V and 2 from J; bases not matched to a gene: 5.

This clone has only one observation. The chain employs TRBV19 and TRBJ1-2; D gene uncertain. The CDR3 length is 13 residues. The V end lost 4 bases, the J end lost 4 bases, and 10 bases lay between the germline ends. CDR1 is LNHDA, CDR2 SQIVND, per germline (reference sequence). The DNA of the CDR3 is TGTGCCAGTAGTAATGTCGGCGGCTATGGCTACACCTTC. Translation gives CASSNVGGYGYTF.

This clone came up a few times. The rearrangement links TRBV7-2 to TRBJ2-5, with a weak D call TRBD1 (6 bases). V dropped 4 bases and J dropped 5 bases, with 8 bases sitting between them. The CDR3 has 12 residues. Germline CDR1 and CDR2: SGHTA and FQGNSA. The CDR3 DNA reads as TGTGCCAGCAGCTCAACAGGGGAGACCCAGTACTTC. This gives the protein CASSSTGETQYF.